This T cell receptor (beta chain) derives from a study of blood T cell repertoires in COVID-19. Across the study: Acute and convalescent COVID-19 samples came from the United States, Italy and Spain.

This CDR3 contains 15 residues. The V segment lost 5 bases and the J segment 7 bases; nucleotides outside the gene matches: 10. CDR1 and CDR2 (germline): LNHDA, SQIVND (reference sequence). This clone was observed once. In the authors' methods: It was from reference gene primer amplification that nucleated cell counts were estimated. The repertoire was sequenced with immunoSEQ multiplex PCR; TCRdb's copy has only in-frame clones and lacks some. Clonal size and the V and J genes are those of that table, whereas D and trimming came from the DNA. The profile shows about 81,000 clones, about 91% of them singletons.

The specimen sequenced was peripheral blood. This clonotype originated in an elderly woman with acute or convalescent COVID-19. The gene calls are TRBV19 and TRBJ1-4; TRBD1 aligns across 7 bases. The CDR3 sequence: CASSPETGRGEKLFF. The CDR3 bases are TGTGCCAGTAGTCCTGAGACAGGGAGAGGTGAAAAACTGTTTTTT.